A single sample is the source of the 27 T cell receptor beta chains below, sequenced in a study of neoadjuvant nivolumab and ipilimumab in lung cancer. Only in-frame clones appear in the TCRdb table, and some are missing; sequencing was by immunoSEQ multiplex PCR. The sample holds 39,000 or so clones, about 88% seen once. Here the sequenced sample was peripheral blood, taken before neoadjuvant nivolumab, alone or with ipilimumab. The receptors were sampled from an adult with non-small cell lung cancer.

The chain recombines TRBV5-1 with TRBJ1-1, with D tentatively TRBD1 (6 bases). Per germline, CDR1 SGHRS and CDR2 YFSETQ. CDR3 size: 16 residues. The V and J ends lost 3 bases and 0 bases respectively, with 15 bases between them. The CDR3 loop is CASSWTVQSMNTEAFF. In DNA form, the CDR3 reads TGCGCCAGCAGCTGGACAGTTCAATCTATGAACACTGAAGCTTTCTTT.

The chain carries TRBV4-3 and TRBJ2-1; D perhaps matches TRBD2 (5 bases). The V gene's germline CDR1 is LGHNA and CDR2 YSLEER. Between the trimmed V and J ends, which lost 4 bases and 9 bases, there was a span of 13 bases. The CDR3 length is 13 residues. CDR3 sequence (DNA): TGCGCCAGCAGCCCCCAAGCGGCCACTGAGCAGTTCTTC. Translating it yields CASSPQAATEQFF.

The chain has TRBV6-1 and TRBJ2-5; D is undetermined. CDR1 and CDR2 from the germline V gene are MNHNS and SASEGT. V dropped 4 bases and J dropped 0 bases, with 18 bases sitting between them. This CDR3 spans 17 amino acids. The CDR3 loop reads CASSATPLLRDQETQYF. The CDR3 nucleotides read TGTGCCAGCAGTGCCACTCCCCTGTTAAGGGACCAAGAGACCCAGTACTTC.

The chain couples TRBV6-5 to TRBJ1-2; TRBD1 might be the D (6 bases). Germline CDR1 reads MNHEY; CDR2 reads SVGAGI. CDR3 size: 14 residues. V was pared by 5 bases and J by 4 bases, with 14 bases between. CDR3 nucleotides: TGTGCCAGCAGTCCGACAGGACACGCCTATGGCTACACCTTC. Protein product: CASSPTGHAYGYTF.

The J gene is TRBJ1-5, the V gene TRBV2; no clear D gene. The germline gives CDR1 SNHLY, CDR2 FYNNEI. Trimming stripped 9 bases from V and 7 bases from J, with 10 bases between. CDR3 length equals 11 residues. As DNA, the CDR3 is TGTGCCAGGGAGGGAGGACAGCCCCAGCATTTT. Its translation: CAREGGQPQHF.

In DNA form, the CDR3 reads TGTGCCAGCAGAGGGGAGGCCCTACTGTACTACGAGCAGTACTTC. Translated: CASRGEALLYYEQYF. The chain uses TRBV6-6 and TRBJ2-7; possibly TRBD2 for D (6 bases). Germline lookup yields CDR1 MNHNY and CDR2 SVGAGI (reference sequence). Trimming took off 6 bases at V and 3 bases at J, with 18 bases between the two ends. The CDR3 length is 15 residues.

The rearrangement links TRBV5-1 to TRBJ2-1, with 7 nucleotides matching TRBD2. The CDR3 runs 15 residues. After removal of 0 bases from V and 7 bases from J, the junction contained 7 bases not matched to a gene. Looked up from germline, CDR1 is SGHRS and CDR2 is YFSETQ. The CDR3 here is CASSLEAGVGNEQFF. CDR3 nucleotides: TGCGCCAGCAGCTTGGAGGCGGGAGTGGGTAATGAGCAGTTCTTC.

The J gene is TRBJ2-7, the V gene TRBV7-9, with D possibly TRBD1 on 6 matching bases. Between the trimmed V and J ends, which lost 5 bases and 6 bases, there was a span of 17 bases. Germline V CDR1 and CDR2: SEHNR, FQNEAQ (reference sequence). The CDR3 spans 14 residues. The chain's CDR3 is CASSLGTMGAEQYF. The CDR3 region has the DNA TGTGCCAGCAGCCTAGGGACAATGGGGGCCGAGCAGTACTTC.

The rearrangement joins TRBV6-4 to TRBJ1-1, with TRBD1 identical over 7 bases. Per the germline V gene, CDR1 is MRHNA and CDR2 is SNTAGT. J gave up 0 bases and V 10 bases, and 8 bases lay outside the gene matches. This CDR3 is built from 14 residues. CDR3 in DNA: TGTGCCATCAGCCGGGACAGCATGAACACTGAAGCTTTCTTT. It is translated as CAISRDSMNTEAFF.

The rearrangement joins TRBV7-2 to TRBJ2-2; a weak D match, TRBD2 (6 bases). V was shortened by 1 base and J by 8 bases, with 17 bases between the two germline ends. The CDR3 runs 16 residues. Germline values: CDR1 SGHTA, CDR2 FQGNSA. CDR3 nucleotide sequence: TGTGCCAGCAGCTTAGTGGAACTAGCCGCAGGTGGGGAGCTGTTTTTT. Protein product: CASSLVELAAGGELFF.

The rearrangement links TRBV29-1 to TRBJ2-7; D unclear. Germline lookup yields CDR1 SQVTM and CDR2 ANQGSEA. V was pared by 4 bases and J by 3 bases, with 13 bases between. The CDR3 runs 13 residues. CDR3 amino acids: CSVVLRSDYEQYF. The CDR3 DNA reads as TGCAGCGTTGTATTGCGAAGTGACTACGAGCAGTACTTC.

This clone turned up a few times. The CDR3 nucleotides are TGCGCCAGCAGCCAAGGGGCAGGGGTTGGTTACGAGCAGTACTTC. Its protein is CASSQGAGVGYEQYF. V gene TRBV4-1 combines with J gene TRBJ2-7, with a possible D match to TRBD1 (6 bases). CDR3 length: 15 residues. With 1 base removed from V and 4 bases from J, the gap between germline ends came to 14 bases. Per the germline V gene, CDR1 is MGHRA and CDR2 is YSYEKL.

By its share, this clone is medium-sized. The chain joins TRBV6-1 to TRBJ2-2; 8 bases are shared with TRBD1. Germline V gives CDR1 MNHNS, CDR2 SASEGT. CDR3 size: 14 residues. The junction had 8 bases not matched to a gene; V was cut back by 11 bases and J by 3 bases. The CDR3 coding sequence is TGTGCCCAGGGGGCGGGAAAGGACACCGGGGAGCTGTTTTTT. Translation gives CAQGAGKDTGELFF.

The genes are TRBV6-6 and TRBJ2-2; D remains ambiguous. The V end lost 2 bases, the J end lost 1 base, and 11 bases lay between the germline ends. Germline CDR1 reads MNHNY; CDR2 reads SVGAGI (reference sequence). CDR3 length: 16 residues. The CDR3 bases are TGTGCCAGCAGTTACGAAGATCCGCGGAACACCGGGGAGCTGTTTTTT. Amino acid sequence: CASSYEDPRNTGELFF.

The gene calls are TRBV11-2 and TRBJ2-5, with TRBD2 identical over 9 bases. The CDR3 runs 16 residues. Trimming took 4 bases from V and 7 from J; bases not matched to a gene: 13. Germline CDR1 reads SGHAT; CDR2 reads FQNNGV. CDR3 in amino acids: CASSSLAGIAGVTQYF. The CDR3 DNA follows: TGTGCCAGCAGCTCCCTAGCGGGAATAGCGGGCGTGACCCAGTACTTC.

This clone was detected only a few times. The chain recombines TRBV19 with TRBJ1-3; D perhaps matches TRBD1 (6 bases). The germline V gene encodes CDR1 LNHDA and CDR2 SQIVND (reference sequence). V was trimmed by 6 bases and J by 0 bases, leaving 9 bases between them. The CDR3 extends over 14 amino acids. In nucleotides, the CDR3 is TGTGCCAGTAGACAGACAGGCTCTGGAAACACCATATATTTT. This codes for CASRQTGSGNTIYF.

V and J are TRBV30 and TRBJ2-5; 9 bases are a match to TRBD2. V trimming: 4 bases; J trimming: 4 bases; junction bases outside the gene matches: 1. Germline values: CDR1 GTSNPN, CDR2 SVGIG (reference sequence). The CDR3 sequence is 12 residues long. As DNA, the CDR3 is TGTGCCTGGACGGGACTAGCAGAGACCCAGTACTTC. This gives the protein CAWTGLAETQYF. Together with reference TRBV30 and TRBJ2-5, the CDR3 gives the full variable domain: SQTIHQWPATLVQPVGSPLSLECTVEGTSNPNLYWYRQAAGRGLQLLFYSVGIGQISSEVPQNLSASRPQDRQFILSSKKLLLSDSGFYLCAWTGLAETQYFGPGTRLLVL.

The rearrangement joins TRBV9 to TRBJ2-7; a possible D gene is TRBD2 (5 bases). V gave up 0 bases and J gave up 4 bases, with 17 bases separating them. Germline V CDR1 and CDR2: SGDLS, YYNGEE. This CDR3 spans 16 amino acids. The CDR3 bases are TGTGCCAGCAGCGTAGTTCCGGCTAGCAGTTCTTACGAGCAGTACTTC. Translating it yields CASSVVPASSSYEQYF.

The chain combines TRBV29-1 with TRBJ2-5, with 8 nucleotides matching TRBD2. The junction had 6 bases not matched to a gene; V was cut back by 1 base and J by 5 bases. Germline V gives CDR1 SQVTM, CDR2 ANQGSEA. The CDR3 spans 14 residues. This CDR3 is CSVEGAGGGETQYF. CDR3 sequence (DNA): TGCAGCGTTGAAGGCGCGGGGGGCGGGGAGACCCAGTACTTC.

The chain is built from TRBV19 and TRBJ2-3; tentative D call: TRBD2 (5 bases). Germline loops: CDR1 LNHDA, CDR2 SQIVND (reference sequence). V lost 1 base and J lost 3, with 11 bases in between. The CDR3 is 15 residues long. CDR3 amino acids: CASSIAGIGTDTQYF. CDR3 coding DNA: TGTGCCAGTAGTATAGCGGGAATTGGGACAGATACGCAGTATTTT.

This clone has only a few counts. The rearrangement uses TRBV18 and TRBJ2-7; 11 bases line up with TRBD2. Germline V CDR1 and CDR2: KGHSH, LQKENI. Germline trimming cut 3 bases from V and 0 bases from J; bases unmatched to any gene: 7. The CDR3 is made up of 17 amino acids. Here the CDR3 DNA reads TGTGCCAGCTCACCCCAGACTAGCGGGACGAGCTCCTACGAGCAGTACTTC. Residues: CASSPQTSGTSSYEQYF.

This clone has a single count. The chain uses TRBV30 and TRBJ1-2, with D unclear. Germline CDR1 GTSNPN, CDR2 SVGIG (reference sequence). CDR3 length: 12 amino acids. V was trimmed by 4 bases and J by 1 base, leaving 7 bases between them. CDR3 bases: TGTGCCTGGACAGAACTTAACTATGGCTACACCTTC. Its translation: CAWTELNYGYTF.

The V call is TRBV5-1, the J call TRBJ2-3, with 11 nucleotides matching TRBD2. Germline-derived CDR1 and CDR2 are SGHRS and YFSETQ. The CDR3 runs to 17 residues. The junction had 11 bases not matched to a gene; V was cut back by 4 bases and J by 4 bases. The CDR3 nucleotides read TGCGCCAGCAGCCTGCCATTAGCGGGAGGGCCGTCAGATACGCAGTATTTT. It translates to CASSLPLAGGPSDTQYF.

The rearrangement links TRBV5-1 to TRBJ2-7, with TRBD1 identical over 9 bases. Germline V gene lookup returns CDR1 SGHRS and CDR2 YFSETQ. Trimming removed 4 bases from V and 3 bases from J; junction bases left unmatched: 5. The CDR3 spans 14 residues. The CDR3 loop reads CASSGGQGYYEQYF. The CDR3 DNA is TGCGCCAGCAGCGGAGGACAGGGGTACTACGAGCAGTACTTC.

The gene calls are TRBV30 and TRBJ1-5; no definite D call. Germline loops: CDR1 GTSNPN, CDR2 SVGIG (reference sequence). The V end lost 2 bases, the J end lost 4 bases, and 9 bases lay between the germline ends. CDR3 length equals 13 residues. The CDR3 protein is CAWSILGNQPQHF. The CDR3 region has the DNA TGTGCCTGGAGTATCCTGGGTAATCAGCCCCAGCATTTT.

The chain employs TRBV28 and TRBJ2-7; 10 nucleotides match TRBD1. The CDR3 has 14 amino acids. The V gene's germline CDR1 is MDHEN and CDR2 SYDVKM. CDR3 residues: CARTGQGVPYEQYF. The CDR3 bases are TGTGCTAGAACCGGACAGGGGGTCCCCTACGAGCAGTACTTC. Filled out from reference TRBV28 and TRBJ2-7, the complete variable domain reads DVKVTQSSRYLVKRTGEKVFLECVQDMDHENMFWYRQDPGLGLRLIYFSYDVKMKEKGDIPEGYSVSREKKERFSLILESASTNQTSMYLCARTGQGVPYEQYFGPGTRLTVT.

The chain carries TRBV7-9 and TRBJ2-3; 7 nucleotides agree with TRBD1. The CDR3 totals 16 residues. The V segment lost 6 bases and the J segment 1 base; nucleotides outside the gene matches: 10. Per the germline V gene, CDR1 is SEHNR and CDR2 is FQNEAQ (reference sequence). This chain's CDR3 is CASSRRQGQGTDTQYF. The CDR3, as DNA: TGTGCCAGCAGTCGGAGACAGGGCCAGGGCACAGATACGCAGTATTTT. The full variable domain, its missing parts supplied by reference TRBV7-9 and TRBJ2-3, is DTGVSQNPRHKITKRGQNVTFRCDPISEHNRLYWYRQTLGQGPEFLTYFQNEAQLEKSRLLSDRFSAERPKGSFSTLEIQRTEQGDSAMYLCASSRRQGQGTDTQYFGPGTRLTVL.